These 16 T cell receptor beta chains originate from one sample sequenced in a study of blood T cell repertoires in COVID-19. Some clones are missing from TCRdb's copy, which holds only in-frame ones; the method was immunoSEQ multiplex PCR. Counted here are approximately 140,000 clones, 70% to 90% occurring once; the ten biggest clones make up roughly 3.5%. Sequencing input: peripheral blood. Every receptor here comes from a man aged 70-80 years with acute or convalescent COVID-19.

The chain recombines TRBV6-5 with TRBJ2-3; D ambiguous. V was shortened by 8 bases and J by 0 bases, with 6 bases between the two germline ends. The V gene's germline CDR1 is MNHEY and CDR2 SVGAGI. The CDR3 loop spans 12 amino acids. The CDR3 spells CASEFSTDTQYF. The CDR3 DNA reads as TGTGCCAGCGAGTTCAGCACAGATACGCAGTATTTT.

This chain connects TRBV6-5 to TRBJ1-2; tentative D call: TRBD1 (5 bases). V was pared by 6 bases and J by 4 bases, with 12 bases between. Germline V gene lookup returns CDR1 MNHEY and CDR2 SVGAGI. There are 13 residues in the CDR3. The CDR3 here is CASSPTGVYGYTF. CDR3 DNA: TGTGCCAGCAGCCCGACGGGGGTCTATGGCTACACCTTC.

This chain connects TRBV5-4 to TRBJ2-5; possible D gene TRBD1, 7 bases. CDR1 is SGHNT and CDR2 is YYREEE in the germline V gene (reference sequence). V shed 3 bases and J shed 5 bases, with 14 bases lying between them. The CDR3 has 14 residues. CDR3 sequence: CASSWDRGGETQYF. CDR3 DNA sequence: TGTGCCAGCAGCTGGGACAGAGGAGGGGAGACCCAGTACTTC. Filled out from reference TRBV5-4 and TRBJ2-5, the complete variable domain reads ETGVTQSPTHLIKTRGQQVTLRCSSQSGHNTVSWYQQALGQGPQFIFQYYREEENGRGNFPPRFSGLQFPNYSSELNVNALELDDSALYLCASSWDRGGETQYFGPGTRLLVL.

This sequence joins TRBV5-8 and TRBJ1-3; weak D call: TRBD1 (5 bases). The CDR3 totals 15 residues. From germline, CDR1 is SGHTS and CDR2 YDEGEE. The ends were cut back, 2 bases at V and 2 bases at J, with 11 bases in the middle. Here the CDR3 reads CASSFGDSTGNTIYF. CDR3 nucleotide sequence: TGTGCCAGCAGCTTCGGAGACAGTACTGGAAACACCATATATTTT.

The chain links TRBV10-1 to TRBJ2-3; 11 bases are shared with TRBD2. In germline, CDR1 is WNHNN, CDR2 SYGVQD (reference sequence). The CDR3 contains 14 residues. V lost 7 bases, J lost 4 bases, and 4 bases stayed unmatched. CDR3 sequence: CASKTSGKADTQYF. CDR3 nucleotide sequence: TGCGCCAGCAAGACTAGCGGGAAGGCAGATACGCAGTATTTT.

The rearrangement links TRBV10-3 to TRBJ2-3; possible D gene TRBD1, 5 bases. From germline, CDR1 is ENHRY and CDR2 SYGVKD. V was cut by 11 bases and J by 3 bases, with 33 bases left in between. This CDR3 is 19 amino acids long. CDR3 region: CAGVEWVNTGSGSTDTQYF. CDR3 bases: TGTGCCGGCGTCGAGTGGGTGAATACCGGGTCAGGGTCTACAGATACGCAGTATTTT.

V usage is TRBV9 and J usage is TRBJ2-7; 14 nucleotides line up with TRBD2. The V gene end was trimmed by 3 bases and the J gene end by 4 bases; junction bases not matched to a gene: 9. Germline loops: CDR1 SGDLS, CDR2 YYNGEE. The CDR3 consists of 17 residues. As DNA, the CDR3 is TGTGCCAGCAGCGAGGGACTAGCGGGAGTGAGCGTGTACGAGCAGTACTTC. Its translation is CASSEGLAGVSVYEQYF.

This chain connects TRBV28 to TRBJ2-7, with D possibly TRBD2 on 5 matching bases. V shed 6 bases and J shed 7 bases, with 22 bases lying between them. There are 15 residues in the CDR3. Per germline, CDR1 MDHEN and CDR2 SYDVKM. CDR3 residues: CASRSTSGLSSEQYF. The CDR3, as DNA: TGTGCCAGCAGGTCCACAAGCGGCCTCTCCTCTGAGCAGTACTTC.

The chain joins TRBV24-1 to TRBJ1-5; D uncertain. CDR3 length: 14 amino acids. The germline V gene has CDR1 KGHDR and CDR2 SFDVKD. V was shortened by 3 bases and J by 0 bases, with 5 bases between the two germline ends. Here the CDR3 DNA reads TGTGCCACCAGTGATACCTATAGCAATCAGCCCCAGCATTTT. Its protein is CATSDTYSNQPQHF.

V is TRBV6-5 and J is TRBJ1-3; D gene ambiguous. The V gene's germline CDR1 is MNHEY and CDR2 SVGAGI. With 2 bases removed from V and 0 bases from J, the gap between germline ends came to 11 bases. This CDR3 is 16 amino acids long. CDR3 sequence (DNA): TGTGCCAGCAGTTACAGCACTTCAGGCTCTGGAAACACCATATATTTT. It codes for CASSYSTSGSGNTIYF.

CDR3 loop: CASSPRGLPGDEQYF. DNA for the CDR3: TGTGCCAGCTCACCACGCGGCCTACCGGGGGACGAGCAGTACTTC. This chain links TRBV18 with TRBJ2-7; TRBD2 might be the D (6 bases). Germline assignment: CDR1 KGHSH and CDR2 LQKENI. This CDR3 is 15 amino acids long. With 1 base removed from V and 5 bases from J, the gap between germline ends came to 15 bases.

The chain has TRBV5-4 and TRBJ1-2, with D possibly being TRBD1 (5 bases). Trimming shortened V by 5 bases and J by 4 bases, and 12 bases separated the two germline ends. This CDR3 comprises 13 residues. Germline V lookup: CDR1 SGHNT, CDR2 YYREEE (reference sequence). The CDR3 reads CASSMTGVYGYTF. The CDR3 DNA is TGTGCCAGCAGTATGACGGGGGTCTATGGCTACACCTTC.

For the CDR3, the DNA is TGTGCCAGCAGTGACCCAGGGGCAACTAATGAAAAACTGTTTTTT. It specifies CASSDPGATNEKLFF. This chain joins TRBV6-2 or TRBV6-3 and TRBJ1-4; weak D call: TRBD1 (6 bases). Germline values: CDR1 MNHEY, CDR2 SVGEGT. The CDR3 runs 15 residues. The V gene lost 5 bases and the J gene lost 0 bases, with 10 bases spanning the gap.

This chain uses TRBV28 with TRBJ2-2; TRBD1 matches at 9 bases. Trimming took 6 bases from V and 3 from J; bases not matched to a gene: 2. The CDR3 extends over 14 amino acids. CDR1 is MDHEN and CDR2 is SYDVKM in the germline V gene. CDR3 sequence reads: CASRRTGDTGELFF. The CDR3 region has the DNA TGTGCCAGCAGGAGGACAGGGGACACCGGGGAGCTGTTTTTT.

V is TRBV6-6 and J is TRBJ2-5; 11 bases align to TRBD2. This CDR3 is 15 amino acids long. The junction had 8 bases not matched to a gene; V was cut back by 6 bases and J by 5 bases. CDR1 MNHNY and CDR2 SVGAGI come from the germline V gene (reference sequence). The CDR3 here is CASSPLAGVTETQYF. The CDR3 nucleotides read TGTGCCAGCAGCCCACTAGCGGGAGTAACCGAGACCCAGTACTTC.

The chain has TRBV6-1 and TRBJ2-1, with TRBD1 as a possible D gene (5 bases). The V gene lost 3 bases and the J gene lost 2 bases, with 14 bases spanning the gap. The germline CDR1 and CDR2 sequences are MNHNS and SASEGT. The CDR3 has 16 residues. CDR3 region: CASSDRDRVPYNEQFF. The CDR3 DNA follows: TGTGCCAGCAGTGACAGGGATAGGGTACCCTACAATGAGCAGTTCTTC.